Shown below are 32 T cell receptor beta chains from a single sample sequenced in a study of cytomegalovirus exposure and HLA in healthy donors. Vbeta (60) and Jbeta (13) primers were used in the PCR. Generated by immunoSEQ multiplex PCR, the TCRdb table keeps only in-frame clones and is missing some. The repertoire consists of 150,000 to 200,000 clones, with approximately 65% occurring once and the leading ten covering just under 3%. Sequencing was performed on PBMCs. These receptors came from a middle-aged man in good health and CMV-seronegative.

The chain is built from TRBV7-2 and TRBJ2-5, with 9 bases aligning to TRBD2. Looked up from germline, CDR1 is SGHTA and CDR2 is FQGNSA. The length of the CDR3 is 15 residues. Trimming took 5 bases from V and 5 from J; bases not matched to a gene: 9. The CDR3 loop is CASSPSAGGAETQYF. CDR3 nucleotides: TGTGCCAGCAGCCCGTCAGCGGGAGGCGCGGAGACCCAGTACTTC.

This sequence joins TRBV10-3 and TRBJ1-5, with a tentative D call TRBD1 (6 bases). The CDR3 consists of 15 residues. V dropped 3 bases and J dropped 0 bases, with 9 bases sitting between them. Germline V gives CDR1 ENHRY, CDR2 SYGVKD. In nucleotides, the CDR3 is TGTGCCATCAGTGAAGCAGGGGATAGCAATCAGCCCCAGCATTTT. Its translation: CAISEAGDSNQPQHF.

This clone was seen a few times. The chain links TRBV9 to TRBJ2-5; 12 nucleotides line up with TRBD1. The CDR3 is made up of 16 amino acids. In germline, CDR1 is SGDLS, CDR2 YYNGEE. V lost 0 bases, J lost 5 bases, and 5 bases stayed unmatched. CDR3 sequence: CASSVGGTGGTETQYF. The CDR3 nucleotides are TGTGCCAGCAGCGTAGGTGGGACAGGGGGCACGGAGACCCAGTACTTC.

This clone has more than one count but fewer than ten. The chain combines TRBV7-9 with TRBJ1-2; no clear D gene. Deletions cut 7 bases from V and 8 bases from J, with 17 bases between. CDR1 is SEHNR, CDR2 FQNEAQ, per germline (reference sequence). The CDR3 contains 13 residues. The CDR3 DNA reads TGTGCCAGCACCCTAGGAGGGCCTTGGGGCTACACCTTC. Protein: CASTLGGPWGYTF. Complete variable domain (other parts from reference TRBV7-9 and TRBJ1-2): DTGVSQNPRHKITKRGQNVTFRCDPISEHNRLYWYRQTLGQGPEFLTYFQNEAQLEKSRLLSDRFSAERPKGSFSTLEIQRTEQGDSAMYLCASTLGGPWGYTFGSGTRLTVV.

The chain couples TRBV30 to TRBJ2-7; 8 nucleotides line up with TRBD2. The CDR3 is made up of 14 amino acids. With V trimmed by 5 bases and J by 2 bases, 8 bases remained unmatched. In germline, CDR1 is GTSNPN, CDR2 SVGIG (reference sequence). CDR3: CAWGRGAPTYEQYF. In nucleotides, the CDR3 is TGTGCCTGGGGGCGGGGGGCGCCGACCTACGAGCAGTACTTC.

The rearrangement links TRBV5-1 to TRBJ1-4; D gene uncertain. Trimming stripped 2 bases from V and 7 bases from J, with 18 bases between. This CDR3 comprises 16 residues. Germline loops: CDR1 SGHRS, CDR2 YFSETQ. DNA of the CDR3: TGCGCCAGCAGCTTCTCCGGACGGATAGAGGGTGAAAAACTGTTTTTT. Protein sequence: CASSFSGRIEGEKLFF.

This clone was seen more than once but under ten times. In DNA form, the CDR3 reads TGTGCCAGCAGTCTACAGGGGGCCCCCGAGCAGTACTTC. It specifies CASSLQGAPEQYF. The V gene is TRBV11-3, the J gene TRBJ2-7, with 9 bases aligning to TRBD1. V was pared by 6 bases and J by 6 bases, with 6 bases of the junction left unmatched. CDR1 and CDR2 (germline): SGHNT, YENEEA. The CDR3 has 13 residues.

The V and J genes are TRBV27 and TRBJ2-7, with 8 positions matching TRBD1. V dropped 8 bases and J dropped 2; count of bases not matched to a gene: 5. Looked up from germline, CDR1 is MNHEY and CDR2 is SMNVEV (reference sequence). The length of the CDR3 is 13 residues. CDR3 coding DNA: TGTGCCAGCGGAAGGACAGGGCCCTACGAGCAGTACTTC. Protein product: CASGRTGPYEQYF.

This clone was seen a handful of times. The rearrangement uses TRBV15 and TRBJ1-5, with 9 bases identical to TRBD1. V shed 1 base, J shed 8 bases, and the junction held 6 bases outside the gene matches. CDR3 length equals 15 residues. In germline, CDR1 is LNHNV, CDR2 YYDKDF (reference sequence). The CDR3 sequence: CATSRAGTGIKPQHF. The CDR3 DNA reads TGTGCCACCAGCAGAGCCGGGACAGGGATAAAGCCCCAGCATTTT.

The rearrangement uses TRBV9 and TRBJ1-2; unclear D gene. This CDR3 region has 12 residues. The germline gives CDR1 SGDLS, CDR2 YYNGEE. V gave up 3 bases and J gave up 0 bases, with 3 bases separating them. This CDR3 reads CASSDTNYGYTF. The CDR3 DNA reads TGTGCCAGCAGCGACACTAACTATGGCTACACCTTC.

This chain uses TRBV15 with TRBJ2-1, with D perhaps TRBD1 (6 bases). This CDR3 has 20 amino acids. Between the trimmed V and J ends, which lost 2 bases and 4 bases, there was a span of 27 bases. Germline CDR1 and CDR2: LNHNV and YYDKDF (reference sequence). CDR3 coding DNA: TGTGCCACCAGCAGAACCACCGTGCACGTCAGGGGACGAAGATACAATGAGCAGTTCTTC. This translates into CATSRTTVHVRGRRYNEQFF.

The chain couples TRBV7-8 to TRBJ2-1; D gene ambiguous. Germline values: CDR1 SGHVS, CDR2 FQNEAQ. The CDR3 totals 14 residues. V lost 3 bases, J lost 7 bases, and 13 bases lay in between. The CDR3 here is CASSFDGGRNEQFF. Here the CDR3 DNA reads TGTGCCAGCAGCTTTGATGGCGGAAGGAATGAGCAGTTCTTC. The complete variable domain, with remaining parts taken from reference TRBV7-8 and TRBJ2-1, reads GAGVSQSPRYKVAKRGQDVALRCDPISGHVSLFWYQQALGQGPEFLTYFQNEAQLDKSGLPSDRFFAERPEGSVSTLKIQRTQQEDSAVYLCASSFDGGRNEQFFGPGTRLTVL.

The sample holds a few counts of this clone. The CDR3 protein is CASSLGTNQPQHF. In DNA form, the CDR3 reads TGTGCCAGCAGCCTGGGAACTAATCAGCCCCAGCATTTT. This rearrangement joins TRBV5-6 to TRBJ1-5; D call uncertain. The germline V gene has CDR1 SGHDT and CDR2 YYEEEE. The CDR3 has 13 amino acids. V shed 4 bases and J shed 4 bases, with 9 bases lying between them. The full variable domain, with the rest looked up from reference TRBV5-6 and TRBJ1-5, is DAGVTQSPTHLIKTRGQQVTLRCSPKSGHDTVSWYQQALGQGPQFIFQYYEEEERQRGNFPDRFSGHQFPNYSSELNVNALLLGDSALYLCASSLGTNQPQHFGDGTRLSIL.

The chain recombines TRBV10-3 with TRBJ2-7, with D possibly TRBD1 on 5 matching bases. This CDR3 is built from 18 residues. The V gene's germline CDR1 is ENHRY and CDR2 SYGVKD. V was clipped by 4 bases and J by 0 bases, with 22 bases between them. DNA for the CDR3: TGTGCCATCAGTGGAGGTGGGCAGGGCGGAGTTAGCTCCTACGAGCAGTACTTC. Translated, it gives CAISGGGQGGVSSYEQYF.

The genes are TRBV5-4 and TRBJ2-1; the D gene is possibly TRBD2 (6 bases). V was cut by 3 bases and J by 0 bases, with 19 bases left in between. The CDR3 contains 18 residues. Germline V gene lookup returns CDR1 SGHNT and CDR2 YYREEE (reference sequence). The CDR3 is CASSSAPGGDSSYNEQFF. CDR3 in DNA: TGTGCCAGCAGCTCCGCCCCCGGAGGGGATAGCTCCTACAATGAGCAGTTCTTC.

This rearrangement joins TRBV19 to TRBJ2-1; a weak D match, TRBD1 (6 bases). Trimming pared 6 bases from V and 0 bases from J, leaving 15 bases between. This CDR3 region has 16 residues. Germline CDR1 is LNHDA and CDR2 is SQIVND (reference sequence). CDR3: CASRIRGQSSYNEQFF. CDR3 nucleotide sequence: TGTGCCAGTAGAATCAGGGGCCAATCCTCCTACAATGAGCAGTTCTTC.

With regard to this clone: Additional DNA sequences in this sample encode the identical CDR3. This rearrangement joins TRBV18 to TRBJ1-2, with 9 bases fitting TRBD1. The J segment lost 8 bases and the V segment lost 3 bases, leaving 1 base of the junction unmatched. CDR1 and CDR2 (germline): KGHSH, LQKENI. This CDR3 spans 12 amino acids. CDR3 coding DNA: TGTGCCAGCTCACCGGACAGGGGAGGCTACACCTTC. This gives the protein CASSPDRGGYTF.

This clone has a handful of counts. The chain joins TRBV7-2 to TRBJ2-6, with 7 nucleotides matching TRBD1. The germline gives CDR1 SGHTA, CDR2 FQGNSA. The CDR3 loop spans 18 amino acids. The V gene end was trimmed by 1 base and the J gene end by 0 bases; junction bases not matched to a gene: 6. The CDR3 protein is CASSLGGGTNSGANVLTF. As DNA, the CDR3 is TGTGCCAGCAGCTTAGGAGGGGGCACCAACTCTGGGGCCAACGTCCTGACTTTC.

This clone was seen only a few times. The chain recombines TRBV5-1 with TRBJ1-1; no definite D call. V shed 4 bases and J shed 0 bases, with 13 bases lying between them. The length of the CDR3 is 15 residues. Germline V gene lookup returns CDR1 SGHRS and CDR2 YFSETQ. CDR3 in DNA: TGCGCCAGCAGCCGGGATTTACTAATGAACACTGAAGCTTTCTTT. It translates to CASSRDLLMNTEAFF.

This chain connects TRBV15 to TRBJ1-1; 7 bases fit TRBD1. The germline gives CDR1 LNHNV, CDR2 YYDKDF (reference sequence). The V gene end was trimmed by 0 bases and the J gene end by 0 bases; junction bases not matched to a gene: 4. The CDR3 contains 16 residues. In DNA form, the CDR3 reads TGTGCCACCAGCAGAGATATGGGACAGCTGAACACTGAAGCTTTCTTT. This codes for CATSRDMGQLNTEAFF.

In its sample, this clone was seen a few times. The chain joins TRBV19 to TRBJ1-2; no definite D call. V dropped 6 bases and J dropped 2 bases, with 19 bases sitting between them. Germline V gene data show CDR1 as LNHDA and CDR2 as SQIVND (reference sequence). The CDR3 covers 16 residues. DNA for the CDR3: TGTGCCAGTAGGCGGGGAGGGATCGAGGAAAACTATGGCTACACCTTC. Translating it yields CASRRGGIEENYGYTF.

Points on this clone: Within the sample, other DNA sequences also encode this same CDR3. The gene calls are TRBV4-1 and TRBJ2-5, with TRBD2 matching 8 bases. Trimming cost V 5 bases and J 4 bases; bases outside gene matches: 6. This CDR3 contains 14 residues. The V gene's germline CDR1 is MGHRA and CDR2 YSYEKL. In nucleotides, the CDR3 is TGCGCCAGCAGCGGCGGGGGGCTGGGAGAGACCCAGTACTTC. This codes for CASSGGGLGETQYF.

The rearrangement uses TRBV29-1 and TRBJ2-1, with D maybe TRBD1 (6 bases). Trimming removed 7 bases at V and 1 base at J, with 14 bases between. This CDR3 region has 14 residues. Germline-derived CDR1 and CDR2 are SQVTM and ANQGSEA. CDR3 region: CSAGDRRSYNEQFF. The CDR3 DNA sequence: TGCAGCGCTGGCGACAGGCGGTCCTACAATGAGCAGTTCTTC.

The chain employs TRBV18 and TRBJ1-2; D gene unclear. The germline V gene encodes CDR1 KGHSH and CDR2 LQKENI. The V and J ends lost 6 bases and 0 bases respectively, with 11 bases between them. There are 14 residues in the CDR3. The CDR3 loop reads CASSPDTPNYGYTF. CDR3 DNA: TGTGCCAGCTCTCCCGACACTCCTAACTATGGCTACACCTTC.

The CDR3 sequence: CASKYPGAGNSPLHF. The CDR3 DNA reads TGTGCCAGCAAATACCCAGGGGCCGGGAATTCACCCCTCCACTTT. The chain is built from TRBV28 and TRBJ1-6, with D maybe TRBD1 (6 bases). V lost 7 bases to trimming and J lost 7 bases, with 17 bases between them. CDR3 length: 15 amino acids. Germline V gives CDR1 MDHEN, CDR2 SYDVKM.

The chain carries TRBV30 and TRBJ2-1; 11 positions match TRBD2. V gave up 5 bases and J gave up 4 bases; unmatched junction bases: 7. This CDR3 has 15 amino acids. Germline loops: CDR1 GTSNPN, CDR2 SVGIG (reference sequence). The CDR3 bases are TGTGCCTGGGACACGACTAGCGGGAAATACAATGAGCAGTTCTTC. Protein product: CAWDTTSGKYNEQFF.

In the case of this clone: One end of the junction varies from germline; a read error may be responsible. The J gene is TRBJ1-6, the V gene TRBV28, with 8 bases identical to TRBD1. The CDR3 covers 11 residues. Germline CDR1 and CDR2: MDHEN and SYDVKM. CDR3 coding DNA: TGTGCCAGCAGTTTCCGACAGGGGATGGACTTT. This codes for CASSFRQGMDF.

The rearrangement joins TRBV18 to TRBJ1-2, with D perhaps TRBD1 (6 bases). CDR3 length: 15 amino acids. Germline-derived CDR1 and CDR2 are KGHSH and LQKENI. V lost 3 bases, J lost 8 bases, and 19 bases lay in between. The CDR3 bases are TGTGCCAGCTCACCCCCCGGGGGGGGGCTTGAAGGCTACACCTTC. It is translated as CASSPPGGGLEGYTF.

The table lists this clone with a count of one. In nucleotides, the CDR3 is TGTGCCAGCAGCTTGGAACTAGCGGGCATCTACGAGCAGTACTTC. Its protein product is CASSLELAGIYEQYF. J is TRBJ2-7 and V is TRBV5-6, with 9 bases lining up with TRBD2. The CDR3 covers 15 residues. Germline V CDR1 and CDR2: SGHDT, YYEEEE. Germline trimming cut 0 bases from V and 3 bases from J; bases unmatched to any gene: 4. Combining the CDR3 with reference TRBV5-6 and TRBJ2-7 gives the whole variable domain DAGVTQSPTHLIKTRGQQVTLRCSPKSGHDTVSWYQQALGQGPQFIFQYYEEEERQRGNFPDRFSGHQFPNYSSELNVNALLLGDSALYLCASSLELAGIYEQYFGPGTRLTVT.

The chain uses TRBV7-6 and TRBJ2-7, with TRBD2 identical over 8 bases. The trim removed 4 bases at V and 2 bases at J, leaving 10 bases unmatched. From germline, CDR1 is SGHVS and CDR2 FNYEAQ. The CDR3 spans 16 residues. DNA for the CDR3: TGTGCCAGCAGCTCGACGATGACTAGCGAGACCTACGAGCAGTACTTC. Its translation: CASSSTMTSETYEQYF.

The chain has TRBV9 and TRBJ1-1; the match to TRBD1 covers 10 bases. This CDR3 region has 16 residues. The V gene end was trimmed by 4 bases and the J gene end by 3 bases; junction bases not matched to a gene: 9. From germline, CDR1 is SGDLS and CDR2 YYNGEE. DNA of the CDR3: TGTGCCAGCAGCCCGAGGACAGGGGGGAGTGACACTGAAGCTTTCTTT. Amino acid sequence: CASSPRTGGSDTEAFF.

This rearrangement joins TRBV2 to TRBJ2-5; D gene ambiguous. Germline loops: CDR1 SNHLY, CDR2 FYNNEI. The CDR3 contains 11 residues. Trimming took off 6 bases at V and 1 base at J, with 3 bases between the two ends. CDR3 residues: CASRLQETQYF. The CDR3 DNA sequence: TGTGCCAGCAGACTCCAAGAGACCCAGTACTTC. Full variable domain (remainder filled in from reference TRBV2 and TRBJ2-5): EPEVTQTPSHQVTQMGQEVILRCVPISNHLYFYWYRQILGQKVEFLVSFYNNEISEKSEIFDDQFSVERPDGSNFTLKIRSTKLEDSAMYFCASRLQETQYFGPGTRLLVL.